Listed below are T cell receptor beta chains from one sample, sequenced in a study of Ad26.COV2.S vaccination and SARS-CoV-2 variants. The table came from immunoSEQ multiplex PCR; TCRdb's copy has only in-frame clones and leaves some out. Of 510,000 or so clones detected, around 88% appear once; the ten largest clones hold roughly 13%. The sequencing used peripheral blood, collected in a trial of Ad26.COV2.S vaccine versus placebo. Every receptor here comes from a person between 18 and 65 years old who received the Ad26.COV2.S COVID-19 vaccine or a placebo. CDR3s include the opening cysteine and the closing phenylalanine or tryptophan. The D gene is left open where the match is weak. Some rows have no size entry. The others give once, few or many, or a class for an expanded clone.

v_call,d_call,cdr3_length,j_call,clone_size,cdr3_aa,cdr3_nt
TRBV27,TRBD1,14,TRBJ1-2,few,CASSLYGQGIGYTF,TGTGCCAGCAGTCTATACGGACAGGGAATAGGCTACACCTTC
TRBV27,TRBD2,18,TRBJ2-5,NA,CASSPRAGTSGKGETQYF,TGTGCCAGCAGTCCCCGCGCTGGGACTAGCGGGAAGGGTGAGACCCAGTACTTC
TRBV6-5,TRBD1,14,TRBJ1-1,NA,CASHRGHRGTEAFF,TGTGCCAGCCATAGGGGGCATCGGGGCACTGAAGCTTTCTTT
TRBV6-1,TRBD1,14,TRBJ2-1,NA,CASSWSPQGVIPFF,TGTGCCAGCAGTTGGAGCCCACAGGGGGTGATTCCGTTCTTC
TRBV28,NA,15,TRBJ2-7,NA,CASSLWQGRLYEQYF,TGTGCCAGCAGTTTATGGCAGGGGCGACTCTACGAGCAGTACTTC
TRBV19,NA,16,TRBJ1-3,NA,CASSLIDGNTAYTIYF,TGTGCCAGTAGTTTGATCGACGGGAATACGGCCTACACCATATATTTT
TRBV4-3,TRBD1,16,TRBJ2-2,NA,CASSQKTGVNTGELFF,TGCGCCAGCAGCCAAAAAACAGGGGTGAACACCGGGGAGCTGTTTTTT
TRBV30,NA,11,TRBJ2-7,NA,CAWSNQNEQYF,TGTGCCTGGAGTAACCAGAACGAGCAGTACTTC
TRBV5-4,NA,17,TRBJ2-6,NA,CASSFRGIVSGANVLTF,TGTGCCAGCAGCTTTCGGGGGATAGTGTCTGGGGCCAACGTCCTGACTTTC
TRBV28,TRBD2,16,TRBJ2-5,NA,CASSLVTSGREETQYF,TGTGCCAGCAGTTTAGTGACTAGCGGGAGGGAAGAGACCCAGTACTTC
TRBV7-2,NA,12,TRBJ1-5,once,CASSLVLQPQHF,TGTGCCAGCAGCTTAGTTCTCCAGCCCCAGCATTTT
TRBV28,NA,13,TRBJ2-6,NA,CASSPGRGNVLTF,TGTGCCAGCAGTCCCGGACGCGGCAACGTCCTGACTTTC
TRBV14,NA,15,TRBJ1-1,NA,CASSQELVVNTEAFF,TGTGCCAGCAGCCAAGAACTAGTCGTGAACACTGAAGCTTTCTTT
TRBV21-1,NA,12,TRBJ2-2,NA,CASSKDAGELFF,TGTGCCAGCAGCAAAGACGCCGGGGAGCTGTTTTTT
TRBV9,TRBD2,15,TRBJ2-1,NA,CASSVGSGGYNEQFF,TGTGCCAGCAGCGTAGGTAGCGGGGGATACAATGAGCAGTTCTTC
TRBV9,NA,13,TRBJ2-3,NA,CASSVDSTDTQYF,TGTGCCAGCAGCGTAGACAGCACAGATACGCAGTATTTT
TRBV7-9,TRBD1,14,TRBJ1-6,NA,CAGQGIGYNSPLHF,TGTGCCGGACAGGGGATCGGCTATAATTCACCCCTCCACTTT
TRBV7-6,NA,13,TRBJ2-2,NA,CASSLKNTGELFF,TGTGCCAGCAGCCTCAAGAACACCGGGGAGCTGTTTTTT
TRBV30,NA,17,TRBJ2-1,NA,CAWSGGGGADQYNEQFF,TGTGCCTGGAGTGGTGGCGGGGGCGCGGACCAGTACAATGAGCAGTTCTTC
TRBV9,NA,14,TRBJ1-1,NA,CASSPGPQGTEAFF,TGTGCCAGCAGCCCCGGGCCTCAAGGAACTGAAGCTTTCTTT
TRBV19,NA,13,TRBJ2-1,NA,CASSMWQRDEQFF,TGTGCCAGTAGTATGTGGCAGCGGGATGAGCAGTTCTTC
TRBV30,TRBD2,12,TRBJ2-7,NA,CAWTEGGYEQYF,TGTGCCTGGACTGAGGGAGGGTACGAGCAGTACTTC
TRBV4-2,NA,16,TRBJ2-7,NA,CASSQDAGPSPYEQYF,TGTGCCAGCAGCCAAGATGCGGGACCGTCTCCCTACGAGCAGTACTTC
TRBV5-1,TRBD2,17,TRBJ2-2,NA,CASSPVGPGGRTGELFF,TGCGCCAGCAGCCCAGTGGGGCCGGGAGGGCGAACCGGGGAGCTGTTTTTT